These 30 T cell receptor beta chains originate from one sample sequenced in a study of blood T cell repertoires in COVID-19. Sequenced by immunoSEQ multiplex PCR; TCRdb stores in-frame clones only, minus some. In the table there are about 180,000 clones, around 90% of which are singletons. The source material was PBMCs or T cells enriched from blood (not recorded which). These receptors originate from a woman younger than 30 who had recovered from COVID-19.

This CDR3 reads CSASHSGVVGTDTQYF. The CDR3 DNA is TGCAGTGCTAGTCATTCAGGGGTTGTGGGGACAGATACGCAGTATTTT. The V gene is TRBV20-1, the J gene TRBJ2-3, with D possibly being TRBD1 (6 bases). Looked up from germline, CDR1 is DFQATT and CDR2 is SNEGSKA (reference sequence). V dropped 3 bases and J dropped 3 bases, with 19 bases sitting between them. The CDR3 consists of 16 residues.

The chain has TRBV28 and TRBJ1-2; D unclear. There are 16 residues in the CDR3. V was shortened by 6 bases and J by 5 bases, with 22 bases between the two germline ends. Germline values: CDR1 MDHEN, CDR2 SYDVKM. The CDR3 DNA reads as TGTGCCAGCAGCCCGGACTGGGCTCTTTCGGGGTATGGCTACACCTTC. Encoded protein: CASSPDWALSGYGYTF.

The CDR3 nucleotides read TGTGCCAGCAGCAGGGGGTACTACTCCTACAATGAGCAGTTCTTC. This sequence encodes CASSRGYYSYNEQFF. This sequence joins TRBV7-2 and TRBJ2-1, with D perhaps matching TRBD1 (6 bases). CDR3 length: 15 amino acids. Germline CDR1 and CDR2: SGHTA and FQGNSA. The V and J ends lost 5 bases and 0 bases respectively, with 11 bases between them.

The genes are TRBV28 and TRBJ1-2; 9 bases map to TRBD1. V dropped 10 bases and J dropped 6; count of bases not matched to a gene: 9. Per the germline V gene, CDR1 is MDHEN and CDR2 is SYDVKM. The CDR3 has 13 amino acids. CDR3 DNA sequence: TGTGCCACCTCAACAGGGGGCGTGCATGGCTACACCTTC. Encoded protein: CATSTGGVHGYTF.

The rearrangement joins TRBV10-3 to TRBJ2-1; 8 bases agree with TRBD1. Germline V gives CDR1 ENHRY, CDR2 SYGVKD. V lost 3 bases to trimming and J lost 0 bases; unmatched junction nucleotides: 16. CDR3 length equals 20 residues. CDR3 bases: TGTGCCATCAGTGAAAATTTAGACAGGGGCCCCCCGAGCTCCTACAATGAGCAGTTCTTC. This gives the protein CAISENLDRGPPSSYNEQFF.

V usage is TRBV5-4 and J usage is TRBJ2-1, with 10 positions matching TRBD2. Germline V lookup: CDR1 SGHNT, CDR2 YYREEE (reference sequence). V trimming: 0 bases; J trimming: 5 bases; junction bases outside the gene matches: 14. The CDR3 runs to 19 residues. The DNA of the CDR3 is TGTGCCAGCAGCTTGGTCTTCGTAGCGGGGGGTGAACTTAACAATGAGCAGTTCTTC. Its protein is CASSLVFVAGGELNNEQFF. Filled out from reference TRBV5-4 and TRBJ2-1, the complete variable domain reads ETGVTQSPTHLIKTRGQQVTLRCSSQSGHNTVSWYQQALGQGPQFIFQYYREEENGRGNFPPRFSGLQFPNYSSELNVNALELDDSALYLCASSLVFVAGGELNNEQFFGPGTRLTVL.

The chain has TRBV4-2 and TRBJ1-1, with D perhaps matching TRBD1 (5 bases). The CDR3 is 18 amino acids. Trimming left V 4 bases short and J 4 bases short, with 25 bases between. Germline V lookup: CDR1 LGHNA, CDR2 YNFKEQ. Here the CDR3 DNA reads TGTGCCAGCAGCCGGGGGGTTAAGGGGCAGATAGACGGCACTGAAGCTTTCTTT. Its translation is CASSRGVKGQIDGTEAFF.

The V and J genes are TRBV5-6 and TRBJ2-1; 7 positions match TRBD1. The CDR3 sequence is 15 residues long. Germline V lookup: CDR1 SGHDT, CDR2 YYEEEE. V lost 0 bases and J lost 2; bases outside the gene matches: 2. CDR3 nucleotides: TGTGCCAGCAGCTTGGACAGGGGACCCTACAATGAGCAGTTCTTC. Amino acid sequence: CASSLDRGPYNEQFF.

The chain has TRBV28 and TRBJ1-4, with TRBD1 as a possible D gene (5 bases). Germline V gene data show CDR1 as MDHEN and CDR2 as SYDVKM. V shed 1 base and J shed 0 bases, with 6 bases lying between them. The CDR3 contains 15 residues. As DNA, the CDR3 is TGTGCCAGCAGTTTATCACAGGCAACTAATGAAAAACTGTTTTTT. It is translated as CASSLSQATNEKLFF. Based on the CDR3 plus reference TRBV28 and TRBJ1-4, the full variable domain is DVKVTQSSRYLVKRTGEKVFLECVQDMDHENMFWYRQDPGLGLRLIYFSYDVKMKEKGDIPEGYSVSREKKERFSLILESASTNQTSMYLCASSLSQATNEKLFFGSGTQLSVL.

This sequence joins TRBV19 and TRBJ2-7; D may be TRBD1 (6 bases). The germline gives CDR1 LNHDA, CDR2 SQIVND (reference sequence). This CDR3 has 12 amino acids. V gave up 3 bases and J gave up 4 bases, with 7 bases separating them. The CDR3, as DNA: TGTGCCAGTAGTATGACAGGATACGAGCAGTACTTC. Translating it yields CASSMTGYEQYF.

This clone has only a few counts. J is TRBJ2-7 and V is TRBV20-1, with TRBD2 as a possible D gene (6 bases). This CDR3 region has 12 residues. Germline CDR1 and CDR2: DFQATT and SNEGSKA (reference sequence). The V and J ends lost 3 bases and 5 bases respectively, with 11 bases between them. The DNA for the CDR3 is TGCAGTGCTAGTCGGGACTTGGACGAGCAGTACTTC. As protein: CSASRDLDEQYF.

This clone appeared a single time. This rearrangement joins TRBV28 to TRBJ2-2; D is unresolved. V was shortened by 6 bases and J by 6 bases, with 11 bases between the two germline ends. The CDR3 extends over 13 amino acids. Germline V lookup: CDR1 MDHEN, CDR2 SYDVKM. This chain's CDR3 is CASSQHEAGELFF. The CDR3, as DNA: TGTGCCAGCAGCCAGCACGAGGCCGGGGAGCTGTTTTTT.

The chain combines TRBV6-5 with TRBJ1-1; 8 bases match TRBD1. CDR1 and CDR2 (germline): MNHEY, SVGAGI. V was pared by 7 bases and J by 6 bases, with 10 bases of the junction left unmatched. The CDR3 has 14 residues. CDR3 protein: CASNPTGEVAEAFF. The DNA of the CDR3 is TGTGCCAGCAACCCGACAGGGGAGGTTGCTGAAGCTTTCTTT.

The genes are TRBV28 and TRBJ2-5; possible D gene TRBD2, 5 bases. The V and J ends lost 8 bases and 4 bases respectively, with 14 bases between them. This CDR3 contains 13 residues. CDR1 is MDHEN, CDR2 SYDVKM, per germline. The CDR3 sequence: CASGLSDGETQYF. CDR3 nucleotide sequence: TGTGCCAGCGGACTCTCGGACGGAGAGACCCAGTACTTC.

Note on this clone: The same CDR3 also results from other DNA sequences found in this sample. V and J are TRBV6-5 and TRBJ1-1, with 7 nucleotides matching TRBD1. The CDR3 covers 15 residues. Per the germline V gene, CDR1 is MNHEY and CDR2 is SVGAGI. The trim removed 2 bases at V and 1 base at J, leaving 4 bases unmatched. The CDR3 loop reads CASSYPGQKNTEAFF. The CDR3 region has the DNA TGTGCCAGCAGTTACCCGGGACAGAAGAACACTGAAGCTTTCTTT.

This rearrangement joins TRBV25-1 to TRBJ2-1; TRBD1 matches 8 bases. The J segment lost 4 bases and the V segment lost 8 bases, leaving 4 bases of the junction unmatched. This CDR3 has 13 amino acids. Germline V gene lookup returns CDR1 MGHDK and CDR2 SYGVNS. CDR3 sequence (DNA): TGTGCCAGCGGACAGGGTACTTACAATGAGCAGTTCTTC. Protein: CASGQGTYNEQFF.

V and J are TRBV10-1 and TRBJ2-1, with D maybe TRBD2 (5 bases). Trimming left V 6 bases short and J 5 bases short, with 20 bases between. The CDR3 is made up of 16 amino acids. Germline CDR1 reads WNHNN; CDR2 reads SYGVQD (reference sequence). This chain's CDR3 is CASSGLRWRKHNEQFF. In DNA, the CDR3 is TGCGCCAGCAGCGGCCTCCGATGGAGGAAGCACAATGAGCAGTTCTTC.

The rearrangement links TRBV6-2 or TRBV6-3 to TRBJ1-1; a weak D match, TRBD1 (6 bases). The CDR3 length is 14 residues. The germline CDR1 and CDR2 sequences are MNHEY and SVGEGT. V was trimmed by 6 bases and J by 4 bases, leaving 15 bases between them. CDR3 DNA: TGTGCCAGCAGCCAGGGGCAGTTCTTCACTGAAGCTTTCTTT. It specifies CASSQGQFFTEAFF.

The chain joins TRBV4-2 to TRBJ2-1; TRBD2 aligns across 7 bases. This CDR3 is 15 amino acids long. Germline CDR1 and CDR2: LGHNA and YNFKEQ. The trim removed 0 bases at V and 7 bases at J, leaving 6 bases unmatched. The CDR3 sequence: CASSQEGVSGNEQFF. The CDR3 DNA follows: TGTGCCAGCAGCCAAGAAGGGGTTAGCGGGAATGAGCAGTTCTTC.

The J gene is TRBJ2-3, the V gene TRBV5-1; 10 bases fit TRBD2. There are 16 residues in the CDR3. After removal of 4 bases from V and 5 bases from J, the junction contained 10 bases not matched to a gene. Germline CDR1 SGHRS, CDR2 YFSETQ. CDR3 bases: TGCGCCAGCAGCACCTTCTCTAGCGGGGGTTTAGATACGCAGTATTTT. Translating it yields CASSTFSSGGLDTQYF.

The chain is built from TRBV5-1 and TRBJ2-7; TRBD2 aligns across 13 bases. The CDR3 length is 14 residues. V gave up 3 bases and J gave up 3 bases; unmatched junction bases: 0. CDR1 and CDR2 from the germline V gene are SGHRS and YFSETQ. The CDR3 nucleotides are TGCGCCAGCAGCTGGACTAGCGGGAGCTACGAGCAGTACTTC. This translates into CASSWTSGSYEQYF.

The V and J genes are TRBV10-3 and TRBJ2-1; no clear D. The CDR3 sequence is 12 residues long. The V and J ends lost 0 bases and 7 bases respectively, with 4 bases between them. In germline, CDR1 is ENHRY, CDR2 SYGVKD. The CDR3 spells CAISESRNEQFF. The CDR3, as DNA: TGTGCCATCAGTGAGTCGAGGAATGAGCAGTTCTTC.

J is TRBJ2-3 and V is TRBV28; D gene unclear. The CDR3 has 15 amino acids. Germline V CDR1 and CDR2: MDHEN, SYDVKM. V lost 8 bases and J lost 3, with 18 bases in between. The CDR3 loop is CASSLHRPSTDTQYF. DNA of the CDR3: TGTGCCAGCTCTTTACATCGACCTAGTACAGATACGCAGTATTTT.

The CDR3 spells CASEYPGQTNTEAFF. The DNA for the CDR3 is TGTGCCAGCGAATACCCGGGACAGACGAACACTGAAGCTTTCTTT. The V and J genes are TRBV5-4 and TRBJ1-1; 7 bases match TRBD1. The length of the CDR3 is 15 residues. The junction had 10 bases not matched to a gene; V was cut back by 7 bases and J by 1 base. Germline-derived CDR1 and CDR2 are SGHNT and YYREEE (reference sequence). The variable domain in full, with the rest retrieved from reference TRBV5-4 and TRBJ1-1, is ETGVTQSPTHLIKTRGQQVTLRCSSQSGHNTVSWYQQALGQGPQFIFQYYREEENGRGNFPPRFSGLQFPNYSSELNVNALELDDSALYLCASEYPGQTNTEAFFGQGTRLTVV.

The chain combines TRBV21-1 with TRBJ2-7; the table's D call TRBD1 went unverified against the DNA. TRBV21-1 is an annotated pseudogene. This CDR3 has 12 amino acids. This chain's CDR3 is CASSKVGSEQYF. The DNA for the CDR3 is TGTGCCAGCAGCAAAGTGGGCTCGGAGCAGTACTTC.

This chain links TRBV6-4 with TRBJ2-7; no reliable D call. The CDR3 contains 11 residues. Germline assignment: CDR1 MRHNA and CDR2 SNTAGT. Trimming left V 4 bases short and J 6 bases short, with 7 bases between. CDR3 in DNA: TGTGCCAGCAGTGCTCCCCGCGAGCAGTACTTC. Translated, it gives CASSAPREQYF.

This clone came up a few times. The DNA of the CDR3 is TGTGCCAGCAGTTTGCGGATGATCCCCAATCAGCCCCAGCATTTT. Translated, it gives CASSLRMIPNQPQHF. This chain links TRBV28 with TRBJ1-5; D is unresolved. Trimming shortened V by 3 bases and J by 3 bases, and 12 bases separated the two germline ends. The CDR3 spans 15 residues. Germline V lookup: CDR1 MDHEN, CDR2 SYDVKM.

V usage is TRBV9 and J usage is TRBJ2-1; 7 bases align to TRBD1. The V segment lost 5 bases and the J segment 4 bases; nucleotides outside the gene matches: 9. Germline V gene data show CDR1 as SGDLS and CDR2 as YYNGEE. The CDR3 has 15 residues. This chain's CDR3 is CASSGDSEAYNEQFF. As DNA, the CDR3 is TGTGCCAGCAGTGGGGACAGTGAAGCTTACAATGAGCAGTTCTTC.

This sequence joins TRBV6-2 or TRBV6-3 and TRBJ2-3, with D unclear. The CDR3 is 15 amino acids. Germline CDR1 is MNHEY and CDR2 is SVGEGT. Trimming took off 0 bases at V and 1 base at J, with 8 bases between the two ends. The CDR3 here is CASSYSIVGTDTQYF. As DNA, the CDR3 is TGTGCCAGCAGTTACTCGATCGTAGGCACAGATACGCAGTATTTT.

The chain recombines TRBV29-1 with TRBJ1-2; 8 bases match TRBD1. Germline V CDR1 and CDR2: SQVTM, ANQGSEA. The CDR3 runs 14 residues. V trimming: 3 bases; J trimming: 3 bases; junction bases outside the gene matches: 6. The CDR3 here is CSVDRTGIDYGYTF. The CDR3 coding sequence is TGCAGCGTTGACCGGACAGGGATTGACTATGGCTACACCTTC.